A selection of T cell receptor beta chains follows, all from one sample in a study of follicular helper T cells after annual influenza vaccination. Here immunoSEQ multiplex PCR was the method, and the copy in TCRdb shows in-frame clones only, minus some. The sample shows about 9,800 clones, about four fifths of them seen only once. The sequencing here drew on CXCR5- memory CD4+ T cells sorted from blood, taken 7 days after influenza vaccination. These receptors were collected from an adult who received the influenza vaccine. The CDR3 runs from the conserved cysteine through the conserved F or W. Fields, in order: V gene, clone size, J gene, D gene, CDR3 protein, CDR3 DNA. D genes are given only for firm matches. Clone size appears in some rows only: once, few, many, or a class for an expanded clone.

TRBV6-5,.,TRBJ1-5,.,CASRTHLNSNQPQHF,TGTGCCAGCAGAACACATCTAAATAGCAATCAGCCCCAGCATTTT
TRBV5-1,.,TRBJ2-3,TRBD1,CASSLGDRGSTDTQYF,TGCGCCAGCAGCTTGGGGGACAGGGGTAGCACAGATACGCAGTATTTT
TRBV7-8,.,TRBJ2-2,TRBD2,CASRNEAGGGELFF,TGTGCCAGCAGGAATGAGGCGGGGGGAGGGGAGCTGTTTTTT
TRBV5-4,.,TRBJ2-4,.,CASSLYLGAKNIQYF,TGTGCCAGCAGCTTGTATCTAGGAGCCAAAAACATTCAGTACTTC
TRBV19,.,TRBJ1-5,.,CASQPRQVGGQPQHF,TGTGCCAGTCAGCCTAGACAGGTCGGGGGTCAGCCCCAGCATTTT
TRBV7-3,.,TRBJ2-6,.,CASSHTRVSGANVLTF,TGTGCCAGCAGTCATACAAGGGTATCTGGGGCCAACGTCCTGACTTTC
TRBV14,.,TRBJ2-7,.,CASSQNLGFYEQYF,TGTGCCAGCAGCCAAAATCTGGGATTCTACGAGCAGTACTTC
TRBV7-2,.,TRBJ1-4,.,CASSLGRRNEKLFF,TGTGCCAGCAGCTTAGGCAGGAGGAATGAAAAACTGTTTTTT
TRBV7-9,.,TRBJ1-3,.,CASSAHGSGNTIYF,TGTGCCAGCAGCGCCCACGGGTCTGGAAACACCATATATTTT
TRBV4-3,few,TRBJ2-6,.,CASSQDYGTGANVLTF,TGCGCCAGCAGCCAAGATTACGGGACTGGGGCCAACGTCCTGACTTTC
TRBV7-2,once,TRBJ1-2,.,CASSLQGYGVGYTF,TGTGCCAGCAGCTTACAAGGCTACGGGGTAGGCTACACCTTC
TRBV7-2,.,TRBJ2-7,TRBD1,CASSLRSRDRVAYEQYF,TGTGCCAGCAGCTTAAGGAGTCGGGACAGGGTCGCCTACGAGCAGTACTTC
TRBV6-1,.,TRBJ2-3,.,CASRAGTPDTQYF,TGTGCCAGCAGGGCGGGGACTCCAGATACGCAGTATTTT
TRBV7-9,.,TRBJ1-1,.,CASSPTYTGTAEAFF,TGTGCCAGCAGCCCTACCTACACAGGGACGGCTGAAGCTTTCTTT
TRBV6-5,.,TRBJ2-7,.,CASSQGLTYEQYF,TGTGCCAGCAGTCAAGGACTCACCTACGAGCAGTACTTC
TRBV15,once,TRBJ2-5,.,CATSRDREGPETQYF,TGTGCCACCAGCAGAGATCGGGAAGGACCAGAGACCCAGTACTTC
TRBV7-2,.,TRBJ2-3,.,CASSLAGWTDTQYF,TGTGCCAGCAGCTTAGCGGGGTGGACAGATACGCAGTATTTT
TRBV15,.,TRBJ2-7,TRBD1,CATSRGGQGSHEQYF,TGTGCCACCAGCAGAGGGGGACAGGGTAGCCACGAGCAGTACTTC
TRBV13,.,TRBJ2-7,.,CASSSQSSYEQYF,TGTGCCAGCAGCTCCCAGAGCTCCTACGAGCAGTACTTC
TRBV19,.,TRBJ2-3,TRBD1,CASSLRQGASTDTQYF,TGTGCCAGTAGTCTACGACAGGGGGCAAGCACAGATACGCAGTATTTT
TRBV7-8,few,TRBJ1-2,TRBD1,CASSQGDSTIYGYTF,TGTGCCAGCAGCCAGGGGGACAGCACCATCTATGGCTACACCTTC
TRBV5-1,.,TRBJ2-2,.,CASSLVAASVNTGELFF,TGCGCCAGCAGCTTGGTCGCAGCTAGCGTGAACACCGGGGAGCTGTTTTTT
TRBV6-5,few,TRBJ2-7,TRBD1,CASSQPGQSYEQYF,TGTGCCAGCAGTCAACCGGGACAGTCCTACGAGCAGTACTTC
TRBV7-2,.,TRBJ2-7,.,CASSLSSGNRYEQYF,TGTGCCAGCAGCTTATCCTCCGGCAACCGCTACGAGCAGTACTTC
TRBV10-3,.,TRBJ2-7,.,CAISGLDRAYEQYF,TGTGCCATCAGTGGACTAGACAGGGCCTACGAGCAGTACTTC
TRBV5-1,few,TRBJ2-7,.,CASSSIPSSYEQYF,TGCGCCAGCAGCTCCATCCCGAGTTCCTACGAGCAGTACTTC
TRBV15,.,TRBJ1-2,.,CATSRAQGGGYTF,TGTGCCACCAGCAGAGCACAGGGAGGTGGCTACACCTTC
TRBV7-9,few,TRBJ1-2,.,CASSPTSQGSTLYGYTF,TGTGCCAGCAGCCCCACTTCCCAGGGAAGTACTCTCTATGGCTACACCTTC
TRBV9,.,TRBJ2-2,TRBD2,CASSEILSGGRAGELFF,TGTGCCAGCAGCGAGATCCTCAGCGGGGGAAGGGCCGGGGAGCTGTTTTTT
TRBV21-1,few,TRBJ1-1,.,CASTDRGEAFF,TGTGCCAGCACGGACAGAGGGGAAGCTTTCTTT
TRBV7-9,once,TRBJ2-7,TRBD2,CASSVSGGDEQYF,TGTGCCAGCAGCGTGAGCGGGGGGGACGAGCAGTACTTC
TRBV6-1,.,TRBJ1-6,.,CASSPEGLRGTLHF,TGTGCCAGCAGTCCCGAGGGTCTCAGGGGTACCCTCCACTTT
TRBV5-1,.,TRBJ2-7,TRBD1,CASSMDREQYF,TGCGCCAGCAGCATGGACAGGGAGCAGTACTTC
TRBV7-7,.,TRBJ2-5,TRBD2,CASSPPGLAGGGTQYF,TGTGCCAGCAGCCCCCCTGGACTAGCCGGGGGTGGGACCCAGTACTTC
TRBV4-1,.,TRBJ1-6,TRBD1,CASSQDETGQGRSPLHF,TGCGCCAGCAGCCAAGATGAGACGGGACAGGGGCGTTCACCCCTCCACTTT
TRBV6-1,.,TRBJ1-1,.,CASSGREGTEAFF,TGTGCCAGCAGTGGCAGGGAGGGCACTGAAGCTTTCTTT
TRBV5-7,.,TRBJ2-5,TRBD2,CASSAIAGAWQETQYF,TGTGCCAGCAGCGCCATAGCGGGGGCCTGGCAAGAGACCCAGTACTTC
TRBV7-2,.,TRBJ1-1,.,CASSPRIGTEAFF,TGTGCCAGCAGCCCGAGGATTGGCACTGAAGCTTTCTTT
TRBV18,.,TRBJ2-5,TRBD2,CASSPRAGGRQETQYF,TGTGCCAGCTCACCACGCGCGGGGGGGCGACAAGAGACCCAGTACTTC
TRBV7-9,.,TRBJ1-2,.,CASSRHKGMVRGGGYTF,TGTGCCAGCAGCCGACATAAGGGGATGGTAAGGGGTGGTGGCTACACCTTC
TRBV19,.,TRBJ2-5,.,CASSSGYGAGGVKTQYF,TGTGCCAGTTCATCCGGGTATGGTGCAGGTGGTGTCAAGACCCAGTACTTC
TRBV6-5,.,TRBJ2-7,.,CASSANRYEQYF,TGTGCCAGCAGTGCCAACAGATACGAGCAGTACTTC
TRBV25-1,.,TRBJ2-3,.,CATGRGGTDTQYF,TGTGCCACCGGCAGGGGAGGCACAGATACGCAGTATTTT
TRBV6-6,.,TRBJ2-3,.,CASSSGLGTDTQYF,TGTGCCAGCAGTTCGGGACTTGGCACAGATACGCAGTATTTT
TRBV7-2,few,TRBJ1-6,TRBD1,CASSFDGTGVSPLHF,TGTGCCAGCAGCTTCGATGGGACAGGGGTCTCACCCCTCCACTTT
TRBV6-5,few,TRBJ1-2,.,CASSYGGQGRSYTF,TGTGCCAGCAGTTACGGGGGGCAGGGTCGGAGCTACACCTTC
TRBV27,.,TRBJ1-1,.,CASSVGGVNTEAFF,TGTGCCAGCAGCGTGGGGGGAGTGAACACTGAAGCTTTCTTT
TRBV7-2,.,TRBJ1-2,.,CASSLGFYGYTF,TGTGCCAGCAGCTTAGGGTTCTATGGCTACACCTTC
TRBV7-2,.,TRBJ2-1,.,CASSFSGASSYNEQFF,TGTGCCAGCAGCTTTAGCGGAGCCAGCTCCTACAATGAGCAGTTCTTC
TRBV21-1,.,TRBJ2-2,.,CASSPIRDRENTGELFF,TGTGCCAGCAGTCCTATCCGGGACAGGGAGAACACCGGGGAGCTGTTTTTT